One sample yielded the 30 T cell receptor beta chains listed below, sequenced in a study of regulatory dendritic cells for organ transplantation. No antigen has been assigned to these receptors. Sorted T cells were CFSE-labeled and cultured 4 to 5 days with allogeneic regulatory or mature dendritic cells at 1:10. Profiling relied on immunoSEQ multiplex PCR, and the TCRdb table lists in-frame clones only, not all of them. The sample carries fewer than 20,000 clones, less than 80% recorded once. Sequenced sample: memory CD4+ T cells from blood cultured with regulatory dendritic cells. Subset reported: CD45RO+ memory T cells. Receptors originate from a human donor in good health.

This clone was recorded once. The chain is built from TRBV15 and TRBJ2-5; D is undetermined. Between the trimmed V and J ends, which lost 0 bases and 5 bases, there was a span of 4 bases. Per germline, CDR1 LNHNV and CDR2 YYDKDF (reference sequence). CDR3 size: 12 residues. The DNA of the CDR3 is TGTGCCACCAGCAGAGATACCGAGACCCAGTACTTC. Protein product: CATSRDTETQYF.

This clone was seen a single time. The V and J genes are TRBV21-1 and TRBJ2-2; the D segment call TRBD2 is taken from the table without a DNA check. TRBV21-1 is an annotated pseudogene. This CDR3 is 20 amino acids long. CDR3 coding DNA: TGTGCCAGCAGCAAATGGACCGGGACTAGCGAGCCCAGGGGGACCGGGGAGCTGTTTTTT. Amino acids: CASSKWTGTSEPRGTGELFF.

For the CDR3, the DNA is TGTGCCAGCAGCTTAGACGTAGGTGGCTACACCTTC. Amino acid sequence: CASSLDVGGYTF. The rearrangement uses TRBV7-2 and TRBJ1-2; D unresolved. Trimming removed 1 base at V and 7 bases at J, with 7 bases between. This CDR3 spans 12 amino acids. Per germline, CDR1 SGHTA and CDR2 FQGNSA.

The chain combines TRBV28 with TRBJ2-3; 10 bases map to TRBD1. With V trimmed by 2 bases and J by 5 bases, 7 bases remained unmatched. From germline, CDR1 is MDHEN and CDR2 SYDVKM. This CDR3 has 16 residues. This CDR3 is CASSLRGTGERDTQYF. The CDR3 DNA reads as TGTGCCAGCAGTTTAAGGGGGACAGGGGAGAGAGATACGCAGTATTTT.

The chain has TRBV7-3 and TRBJ2-1; 7 positions match TRBD1. This CDR3 contains 13 residues. With 5 bases clipped from V and 9 bases from J, the junction kept 7 bases outside the gene matches. Germline V gives CDR1 SGHTA, CDR2 FQGTGA. The CDR3 DNA sequence: TGTGCCAGCAGCGGGGGACAGTTTAGTGAGCAGTTCTTC. Its translation is CASSGGQFSEQFF.

This rearrangement joins TRBV30 to TRBJ2-5, with TRBD1 as a possible D gene (7 bases). V lost 4 bases and J lost 7, with 13 bases in between. Germline CDR1 is GTSNPN and CDR2 is SVGIG (reference sequence). This CDR3 has 12 amino acids. The CDR3 here is CAWKVQGGTQYF. As DNA, the CDR3 is TGTGCCTGGAAGGTCCAGGGGGGGACCCAGTACTTC.

This clone was counted once. The chain recombines TRBV28 with TRBJ2-5; 7 positions agree with TRBD1. In germline, CDR1 is MDHEN, CDR2 SYDVKM. The CDR3 is 15 residues long. The V gene end was trimmed by 5 bases and the J gene end by 3 bases; junction bases not matched to a gene: 9. CDR3 sequence reads: CASSRIRQGEETQYF. The DNA for the CDR3 is TGTGCCAGCAGTCGCATAAGGCAGGGGGAAGAGACCCAGTACTTC.

The chain employs TRBV5-1 and TRBJ2-7, with D possibly being TRBD2 (5 bases). There are 13 residues in the CDR3. Trimming pared 0 bases from V and 5 bases from J, leaving 9 bases between. CDR1 and CDR2 (germline): SGHRS, YFSETQ. CDR3 in DNA: TGCGCCAGCAGCTTGGAGCCCGGGGACGAGCAGTACTTC. It translates to CASSLEPGDEQYF.

CDR3 region: CASSLVPDSNQPQHF. In nucleotides, the CDR3 is TGCGCCAGCAGCTTGGTCCCGGATAGCAATCAGCCCCAGCATTTT. The chain uses TRBV5-1 and TRBJ1-5; D gene ambiguous. The germline V gene encodes CDR1 SGHRS and CDR2 YFSETQ. Trimming stripped 0 bases from V and 0 bases from J, with 7 bases between. The CDR3 extends over 15 amino acids.

The rearrangement uses TRBV7-8 and TRBJ2-3, with 8 bases fitting TRBD2. Germline V gene data show CDR1 as SGHVS and CDR2 as FQNEAQ. The CDR3 consists of 18 residues. With V trimmed by 1 base and J by 2 bases, 11 bases remained unmatched. Here the CDR3 DNA reads TGTGCCAGCAGCTTAGTTTCCCAAGCGGGAGTGGCCACAGATACGCAGTATTTT. Residues: CASSLVSQAGVATDTQYF.

The chain is built from TRBV2 and TRBJ2-7; TRBD1 matches at 8 bases. The V gene's germline CDR1 is SNHLY and CDR2 FYNNEI. Germline trimming cut 8 bases from V and 1 base from J; bases unmatched to any gene: 10. The CDR3 is made up of 15 amino acids. The CDR3 loop reads CASRAGQGVSYEQYF. The CDR3, as DNA: TGTGCCAGCCGAGCCGGACAGGGAGTTTCCTACGAGCAGTACTTC.

V is TRBV25-1 and J is TRBJ2-1; TRBD1 matches 7 bases. The V and J ends lost 3 bases and 10 bases, in that order; junction bases with no gene match: 6. Germline V lookup: CDR1 MGHDK, CDR2 SYGVNS. The CDR3 covers 13 residues. CDR3 amino acids: CASSDLRDSEQFF. CDR3 sequence (DNA): TGTGCCAGCAGTGACCTCCGGGACAGCGAGCAGTTCTTC.

The chain couples TRBV2 to TRBJ2-3; possible D gene TRBD1, 5 bases. This CDR3 contains 12 residues. Trimming pared 6 bases from V and 4 bases from J, leaving 8 bases between. The germline gives CDR1 SNHLY, CDR2 FYNNEI. The CDR3 loop is CASSSGPDTQYF. The CDR3 DNA reads TGTGCCAGCAGCTCAGGGCCAGATACGCAGTATTTT.

The chain couples TRBV19 to TRBJ1-3; no firm D call. This CDR3 has 16 amino acids. Germline values: CDR1 LNHDA, CDR2 SQIVND (reference sequence). With 3 bases removed from V and 0 bases from J, the gap between germline ends came to 12 bases. CDR3 in DNA: TGTGCCAGTAGTATTCTGACGGCGAGCTCTGGAAACACCATATATTTT. It yields the protein CASSILTASSGNTIYF.

This clone has more than one count but fewer than ten. The V gene is TRBV7-9, the J gene TRBJ2-1; no clear D. The V gene's germline CDR1 is SEHNR and CDR2 FQNEAQ (reference sequence). The length of the CDR3 is 13 residues. V was trimmed by 1 base and J by 6 bases, leaving 7 bases between them. CDR3 DNA sequence: TGTGCCAGCAGCTTAGGGGTTTCCAATGAGCAGTTCTTC. Its translation is CASSLGVSNEQFF.

This clone was found once. The chain joins TRBV6-4 to TRBJ1-1, with D unclear. Deletions cut 5 bases from V and 2 bases from J, with 9 bases between. CDR1 and CDR2 (germline): MRHNA, SNTAGT. The CDR3 is 13 residues long. The CDR3 loop reads CASSSGSNTEAFF. The CDR3 nucleotides read TGTGCCAGCAGTTCGGGTTCCAACACTGAAGCTTTCTTT.

This clone was seen only once. The chain has TRBV12-5 and TRBJ2-1; TRBD1 matches 10 bases. CDR1 is LGHNT, CDR2 FRNRAP, per germline. V shed 6 bases and J 7 bases; nucleotides not matched to a gene: 6. The CDR3 length is 14 residues. Here the CDR3 DNA reads TGTGCTAGTGGCCGAGGGACAGGGGCTAATGAGCAGTTCTTC. The encoded protein is CASGRGTGANEQFF.

This chain joins TRBV5-1 and TRBJ2-7, with D possibly TRBD1 on 6 matching bases. The CDR3 has 13 amino acids. Per germline, CDR1 SGHRS and CDR2 YFSETQ. Trimming took off 4 bases at V and 2 bases at J, with 10 bases between the two ends. DNA for the CDR3: TGCGCCAGCAGCATCTCAGGGGCCTACGAGCAGTACTTC. Translated: CASSISGAYEQYF.

CDR3 amino acids: CATSVGGLTTEAFF. CDR3 bases: TGTGCCACCAGCGTTGGAGGGTTGACCACTGAAGCTTTCTTT. V and J are TRBV15 and TRBJ1-1; D ambiguous. V lost 5 bases and J lost 4, with 14 bases in between. The germline V gene has CDR1 LNHNV and CDR2 YYDKDF (reference sequence). The CDR3 has 14 amino acids.

In this sample, this clone turned up once. The rearrangement uses TRBV10-1 and TRBJ2-7; 7 nucleotides line up with TRBD1. CDR1 is WNHNN, CDR2 SYGVQD, per germline (reference sequence). CDR3 length equals 13 residues. J gave up 6 bases and V 0 bases, and 2 bases lay outside the gene matches. CDR3 in amino acids: CASSESTGREQYF. Written as DNA, the CDR3 is TGCGCCAGCAGTGAGTCGACAGGGCGCGAGCAGTACTTC.

The V call is TRBV4-2, the J call TRBJ1-1; a possible D gene is TRBD1 (6 bases). Germline lookup yields CDR1 LGHNA and CDR2 YNFKEQ. This CDR3 has 14 residues. The V and J ends lost 0 bases and 10 bases respectively, with 15 bases between them. CDR3 sequence: CASSQDLGGRGAFF. DNA for the CDR3: TGTGCCAGCAGCCAAGATCTTGGGGGCAGGGGAGCTTTCTTT.

The DNA for the CDR3 is TGTGCCAGCTCACTAAACCAGGGTTTGGATACGCAGTATTTT. Its translation is CASSLNQGLDTQYF. The chain carries TRBV18 and TRBJ2-3, with D possibly matching TRBD1 (5 bases). Deletions cut 4 bases from V and 6 bases from J, with 14 bases between. Per germline, CDR1 KGHSH and CDR2 LQKENI. The CDR3 spans 14 residues.

V gene TRBV14 combines with J gene TRBJ1-2; the match to TRBD1 covers 10 bases. Trimming removed 1 base from V and 4 bases from J; junction bases left unmatched: 6. The germline V gene has CDR1 SGHDN and CDR2 FVKESK. The CDR3 is 16 amino acids. The CDR3 coding sequence is TGTGCCAGCAGCCAAGTCCGAGGGACAGGGGCCTATGGCTACACCTTC. It codes for CASSQVRGTGAYGYTF.

The CDR3 region is CASSLTDRRYTGELFF. The DNA for the CDR3 is TGCGCCAGCAGCCTTACTGACAGGAGGTACACCGGGGAGCTGTTTTTT. The V gene is TRBV5-1, the J gene TRBJ2-2, with D tentatively TRBD1 (6 bases). V lost 4 bases to trimming and J lost 3 bases, with 16 bases between them. CDR1 and CDR2 from the germline V gene are SGHRS and YFSETQ. The CDR3 contains 16 residues. Filled out from reference TRBV5-1 and TRBJ2-2, the complete variable domain reads KAGVTQTPRYLIKTRGQQVTLSCSPISGHRSVSWYQQTPGQGLQFLFEYFSETQRNKGNFPGRFSGRQFSNSRSEMNVSTLELGDSALYLCASSLTDRRYTGELFFGEGSRLTVL.

The genes are TRBV10-3 and TRBJ2-5; 14 bases line up with TRBD2. The CDR3 is 20 amino acids. Germline CDR1 and CDR2: ENHRY and SYGVKD. The V segment lost 2 bases and the J segment 0 bases; nucleotides outside the gene matches: 11. The CDR3 region is CAISEGGLAGVSSYQETQYF. As DNA, the CDR3 is TGTGCCATCAGTGAGGGGGGACTAGCGGGAGTCTCCTCGTACCAAGAGACCCAGTACTTC.

This chain links TRBV15 with TRBJ2-2; perhaps TRBD1 as D (5 bases). V dropped 2 bases and J dropped 1 base, with 14 bases sitting between them. Per germline, CDR1 LNHNV and CDR2 YYDKDF (reference sequence). The CDR3 is made up of 17 amino acids. The CDR3 is CATSRPAITGNTGELFF. The CDR3 nucleotides read TGTGCCACCAGCAGACCCGCAATAACAGGGAACACCGGGGAGCTGTTTTTT. Complete variable domain (other parts from reference TRBV15 and TRBJ2-2): DAMVIQNPRYQVTQFGKPVTLSCSQTLNHNVMYWYQQKSSQAPKLLFHYYDKDFNNEADTPDNFQSRRPNTSFCFLDIRSPGLGDTAMYLCATSRPAITGNTGELFFGEGSRLTVL.

The chain is built from TRBV4-1 and TRBJ1-4; no clear D gene. This CDR3 is 14 amino acids long. Trimming removed 1 base from V and 11 bases from J, with 14 bases in between. Germline lookup yields CDR1 MGHRA and CDR2 YSYEKL. CDR3: CASSQVLVTGKLFF. The DNA of the CDR3 is TGCGCCAGCAGCCAAGTGTTGGTGACGGGGAAACTGTTTTTT.

The CDR3 region is CASSFSTAAPQETQYF. In nucleotides, the CDR3 is TGTGCCAGCAGCTTTTCCACTGCGGCACCCCAAGAGACCCAGTACTTC. J is TRBJ2-5 and V is TRBV7-8; no firm D call. The CDR3 has 16 residues. Germline V lookup: CDR1 SGHVS, CDR2 FQNEAQ. V shed 3 bases and J shed 1 base, with 15 bases lying between them.

The chain has TRBV13 and TRBJ2-6; D remains unclear. V dropped 5 bases and J dropped 1 base, with 9 bases sitting between them. CDR1 is PRHDT, CDR2 FYEKMQ, per germline (reference sequence). The CDR3 contains 15 residues. CDR3 sequence (DNA): TGTGCCAGCAGCCTACGTCTGTCTGGGGCCAACGTCCTGACTTTC. This translates into CASSLRLSGANVLTF. The full variable domain, completed using reference TRBV13 and TRBJ2-6, is AAGVIQSPRHLIKEKRETATLKCYPIPRHDTVYWYQQGPGQDPQFLISFYEKMQSDKGSIPDRFSAQQFSDYHSELNMSSLELGDSALYFCASSLRLSGANVLTFGAGSRLTVL.

The rearrangement uses TRBV7-6 and TRBJ2-2; no definite D call. The germline gives CDR1 SGHVS, CDR2 FNYEAQ. The CDR3 runs to 13 residues. V was cut by 3 bases and J by 3 bases, with 5 bases left in between. CDR3 nucleotides: TGTGCCAGCAGCTTTGTCGACACCGGGGAGCTGTTTTTT. Translation gives CASSFVDTGELFF.